Listed below are T cell receptor beta chains from one sample, sequenced in a study of blood T cell repertoires in COVID-19. Profiling relied on immunoSEQ multiplex PCR, and the TCRdb table lists in-frame clones only, not all of them. This table holds over 200,000 clones, nearly 90% found once. The sequencing input was peripheral blood. The receptors come from a human donor in a cohort sampled during active COVID-19. Both conserved end residues are part of each CDR3. The D gene is left open where the match is weak. The size field is filled for only some rows; it gives once, few, many or a size class.

j_call cdr3_length clone_size d_call v_call cdr3_aa cdr3_nt
TRBJ2-7 14 - - TRBV6-5 CASSYTPGWNEQYF TGTGCCAGCAGTTACACACCGGGGTGGAACGAGCAGTACTTC
TRBJ1-4 17 - - TRBV11-2 CASSSRSPGAVGEKLFF TGTGCCAGCAGCTCCAGATCCCCTGGGGCGGTTGGTGAAAAACTGTTTTTT
TRBJ2-4 16 - TRBD2 TRBV9 CASSVAGGGAKNIQYF TGTGCCAGCAGCGTAGCGGGGGGTGGCGCCAAAAACATTCAGTACTTC
TRBJ2-2 17 - TRBD1 TRBV10-3 CAISGGGQRDYTGELFF TGTGCCATCAGTGGAGGGGGACAGAGGGATTACACCGGGGAGCTGTTTTTT
TRBJ1-5 15 - TRBD1 TRBV7-2 CASSVGQGAHQPQHF TGTGCCAGCAGCGTTGGGCAGGGGGCTCATCAGCCCCAGCATTTT
TRBJ2-1 19 - TRBD2 TRBV4-3 CASSQEYGGGFLTHNEQFF TGCGCCAGCAGCCAAGAATATGGCGGGGGGTTTTTGACTCACAATGAGCAGTTCTTC
TRBJ2-7 14 - TRBD2 TRBV6-4 CASSLLAGGGEQYF TGTGCCAGCTCCCTACTAGCGGGAGGGGGTGAGCAGTACTTC
TRBJ2-6 18 - TRBD1 TRBV2 CASSRTGGLLSGANVLTF TGTGCCAGCAGTCGGACAGGGGGCCTTCTCTCTGGGGCCAACGTCCTGACTTTC
TRBJ1-5 17 once - TRBV7-8 CASSLAAGLGLNQPQHF TGTGCCAGCAGCTTAGCGGCAGGTTTGGGGCTAAATCAGCCCCAGCATTTT
TRBJ2-5 14 - - TRBV28 CASSFHPSQETQYF TGTGCCAGCAGTTTCCACCCCAGCCAAGAGACCCAGTACTTC
TRBJ2-5 14 - - TRBV18 CASSPLNSLVPQYF TGTGCCAGCTCACCACTTAACTCACTCGTGCCCCAGTACTTC
TRBJ2-1 12 - - TRBV6-5 CASSSVYNEQFF TGTGCCAGCAGTTCAGTTTACAATGAGCAGTTCTTC
TRBJ2-7 15 - TRBD2 TRBV9 CASSLQAGRSYEQYF TGTGCCAGCAGCCTCCAAGCGGGACGTTCCTACGAGCAGTACTTC
TRBJ2-7 15 - TRBD1 TRBV30 CAWSSPGQGAGEQYF TGTGCCTGGAGCTCACCAGGACAGGGGGCAGGTGAGCAGTACTTC
TRBJ1-2 11 - - TRBV14 CASSLSSGYTF TGTGCCAGCAGCCTTTCCAGTGGCTACACCTTC
TRBJ2-1 17 - TRBD2 TRBV28 CASSLPQAIAGADEQFF TGTGCCAGCAGTTTACCCCAGGCAATAGCGGGAGCCGATGAGCAGTTCTTC
TRBJ2-7 14 - TRBD2 TRBV19 CASSIGGEGSEQYF TGTGCCAGTAGTATTGGGGGGGAGGGATCCGAGCAGTACTTC
TRBJ1-1 15 once - TRBV21-1 CASSNFDRKLTEAFF TGTGCCAGCAGCAACTTCGACAGAAAACTCACTGAAGCTTTCTTT
TRBJ1-5 17 - - TRBV11-3 CASSLEISGWNNQPQHF TGTGCCAGCAGCTTAGAAATTTCAGGGTGGAACAATCAGCCCCAGCATTTT
TRBJ2-7 16 - - TRBV4-3 CASSQEVWRGPAEQYF TGCGCCAGCAGCCAAGAAGTATGGAGGGGGCCTGCCGAGCAGTACTTC
TRBJ1-5 15 - - TRBV2 CASKTGSGNNQPQHF TGTGCCAGCAAAACAGGGTCAGGGAACAATCAGCCCCAGCATTTT
TRBJ1-1 14 - - TRBV19 CASSIGPQSTEAFF TGTGCCAGTAGTATTGGGCCCCAAAGCACTGAAGCTTTCTTT
TRBJ2-7 17 - TRBD1 TRBV28 CASSLGTDRVGAYEQYF TGTGCCAGCAGTTTGGGTACTGACAGGGTGGGCGCCTACGAGCAGTACTTC
TRBJ2-5 15 - - TRBV28 CASRPSGTNEETQYF TGTGCCAGCAGGCCGTCAGGGACAAACGAAGAGACCCAGTACTTC
TRBJ2-1 14 - TRBD2 TRBV5-6 CASSLYLAGWEQFF TGTGCCAGCAGCTTGTATCTAGCGGGCTGGGAGCAGTTCTTC
TRBJ2-7 13 - - TRBV5-6 CASSPSRGYEQYF TGTGCCAGCAGCCCCAGCAGGGGTTACGAGCAGTACTTC
TRBJ1-1 15 - TRBD1 TRBV5-1 CASSFRDSLNTEAFF TGCGCCAGCAGCTTCCGGGACAGCTTGAACACTGAAGCTTTCTTT
TRBJ1-2 16 - TRBD1 TRBV28 CASSLPRQGTSYGYTF TGTGCCAGCAGTTTACCTCGACAGGGGACAAGCTATGGCTACACCTTC
TRBJ1-1 12 - - TRBV28 CASSSRTVRAFF TGTGCCAGCAGTTCCCGGACAGTGCGCGCTTTCTTT
TRBJ2-7 14 - TRBD1 TRBV7-2 CASSSRQGPYEQYF TGTGCCAGCAGCTCCAGACAGGGACCCTACGAGCAGTACTTC
TRBJ2-2 12 few - TRBV11-2 CASSLYPGELFF TGTGCCAGCAGCTTGTATCCCGGGGAGCTGTTTTTT
TRBJ1-1 15 - - TRBV7-8 CASSLNRALNTEAFF TGTGCCAGCAGCTTAAACCGCGCACTCAACACTGAAGCTTTCTTT
TRBJ1-1 13 - TRBD1 TRBV6-5 CASSPDRANRAFF TGTGCCAGCAGTCCGGACAGGGCAAACAGAGCTTTCTTT
TRBJ2-7 17 - TRBD2 TRBV10-2 CASSEPPGGTNSYEQYF TGCGCCAGCAGTGAGCCGCCCGGGGGGACTAACTCCTACGAGCAGTACTTC
TRBJ2-3 14 - - TRBV5-3 CARRFSSCTDTQYF TGTGCCAGAAGATTTTCCTCGTGCACAGATACGCAGTATTTT
TRBJ2-1 15 - - TRBV19 CASRTDITSYNEQFF TGTGCCAGTAGGACGGACATTACCTCCTACAATGAGCAGTTCTTC
TRBJ1-2 13 few TRBD1 TRBV4-1 CASSPDRDLGYTF TGCGCCAGCAGCCCAGACAGGGATTTAGGCTACACCTTC
TRBJ1-4 11 - - TRBV30 CARASNEKLFF TGTGCCAGAGCTTCTAATGAAAAACTGTTTTTT
TRBJ2-1 16 - TRBD2 TRBV10-3 CAISEGLAGLSNEQFF TGTGCCATCAGTGAGGGCCTAGCGGGACTTAGCAATGAGCAGTTCTTC